Here is one TCR beta chain with its context. The assay was immunoSEQ multiplex PCR, and TCRdb's table has in-frame clones only and misses some. The sample yields 300,000 or so clones, 80% to 90% seen once. Participants, about 18 to 90 years old, spanned about two dozen US areas. Assignment of participants to cohorts was predicated upon participant-reported clinical history. Per the germline V gene, CDR1 is SGHKS and CDR2 is YYEKEE (reference sequence). V was shortened by 5 bases and J by 8 bases, with 17 bases between the two germline ends. This CDR3 spans 15 amino acids. The data were taken from a study of blood T cell repertoires in COVID-19. About the study: Researchers got acute and convalescent COVID-19 samples from the United States, Italy and Spain. Nucleic acid was either cDNA or gDNA, and it came from T cells, B-cell-depleted T cells, or PBMCs.

This TCR came from a woman aged 40 to 50 with acute COVID-19. Sequencing was done on a sample of PBMCs or T cells enriched from blood (not recorded which). The gene calls are TRBV5-5 and TRBJ1-6; no definite D call. CDR3 nucleotides: TGTGCCAGCAGTCTGGCGGAGGGTTTTTATTCACCCCTCCACTTT. Its protein is CASSLAEGFYSPLHF. Full variable domain (missing parts from reference TRBV5-5 and TRBJ1-6): DAGVTQSPTHLIKTRGQQVTLRCSPISGHKSVSWYQQVLGQGPQFIFQYYEKEERGRGNFPDRFSARQFPNYSSELNVNALLLGDSALYLCASSLAEGFYSPLHFGNGTRLTVT.